This TCR beta chain was captured in a study of neurological immune-mediated disorders. Sorted libraries used some 920,000 CD4+ or CD8+ T cells. V was shortened by 8 bases and J by 1 base, with 14 bases between the two germline ends. In germline, CDR1 is MDHEN, CDR2 SYDVKM. This CDR3 is 14 amino acids long. MiXCR, applied by TCRdb to the 5' RACE reads, yields one record per CDR3 protein. Among more than 35,000 distinct CDR3 sequences listed, about 6% were seen once. This clonotype was counted at least ten times. This chain links TRBV28 with TRBJ1-1, with a weak D call TRBD1 (6 bases). Sample: CD4+ T cells from blood. The clonotype was recovered from a middle-aged woman in good health. In nucleotides, the CDR3 is TGTGCCAGCCCAGGGGCGGGGGGGAACACTGAAGCTTTCTTT. Its protein product is CASPGAGGNTEAFF.